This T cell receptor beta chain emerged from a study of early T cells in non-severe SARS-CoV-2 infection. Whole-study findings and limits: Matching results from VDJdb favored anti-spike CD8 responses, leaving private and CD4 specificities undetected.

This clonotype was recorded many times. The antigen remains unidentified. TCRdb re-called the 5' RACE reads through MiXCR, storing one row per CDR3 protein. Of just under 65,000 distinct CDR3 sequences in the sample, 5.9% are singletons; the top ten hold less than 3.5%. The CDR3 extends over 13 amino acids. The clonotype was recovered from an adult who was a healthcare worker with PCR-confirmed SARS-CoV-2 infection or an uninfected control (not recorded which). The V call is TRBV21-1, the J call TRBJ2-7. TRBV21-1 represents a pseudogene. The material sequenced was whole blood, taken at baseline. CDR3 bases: TGTGCCAGCAGCAATAGGACGAGCTACGAGCAGTACTTC. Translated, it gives CASSNRTSYEQYF.